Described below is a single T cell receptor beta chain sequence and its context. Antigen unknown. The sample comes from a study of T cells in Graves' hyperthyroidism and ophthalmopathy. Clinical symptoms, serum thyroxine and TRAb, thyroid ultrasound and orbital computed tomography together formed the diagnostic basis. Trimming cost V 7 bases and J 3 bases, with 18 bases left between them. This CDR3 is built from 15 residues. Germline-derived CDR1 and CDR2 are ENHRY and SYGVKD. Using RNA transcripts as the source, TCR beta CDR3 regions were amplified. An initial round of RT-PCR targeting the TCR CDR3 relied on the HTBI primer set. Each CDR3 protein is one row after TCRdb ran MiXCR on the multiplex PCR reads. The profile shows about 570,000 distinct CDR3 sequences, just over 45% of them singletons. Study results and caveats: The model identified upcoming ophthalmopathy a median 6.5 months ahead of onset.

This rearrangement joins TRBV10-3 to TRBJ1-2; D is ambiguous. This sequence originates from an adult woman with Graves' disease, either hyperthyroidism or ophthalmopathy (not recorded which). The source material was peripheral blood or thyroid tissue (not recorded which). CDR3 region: CAIKMEGGTDYGYTF. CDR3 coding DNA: TGTGCCATCAAGATGGAAGGCGGAACAGACTATGGCTACACCTTC.